The 23 T cell receptor beta chains in this list originate from one sample, sequenced in a study of OX40 agonist ivuxolimab in advanced cancers. The library was built by means of the immunoSEQ multiplex PCR assay. TCRdb's version of the immuneACCESS table is confined to in-frame rearrangements and falls short of the full clone set. An unresolved V gene accounts for under half of the shortfall where checked; the remainder is of unknown origin. This sample holds around 40,000 clones; more than 80% were observed only once. Of the sample, about a sixth is held by the ten largest clones. The specimen was CD4+ or CD8+ T cells sorted from blood, collected in a trial of the OX40 agonist ivuxolimab. These receptors were collected from an adult with an advanced solid tumor such as melanoma, head and neck, liver or kidney cancer.

The rearrangement links TRBV14 to TRBJ1-1, with no clear D. The CDR3 sequence is 12 residues long. V gave up 1 base and J gave up 6 bases, with 6 bases separating them. Germline CDR1 and CDR2: SGHDN and FVKESK. The CDR3 DNA reads TGTGCCAGCAGCCAAGGAGGCCCTGAAGCTTTCTTT. Translating gives CASSQGGPEAFF.

This rearrangement joins TRBV27 to TRBJ2-1; D gene uncertain. Germline CDR1 reads MNHEY; CDR2 reads SMNVEV (reference sequence). Trimming stripped 2 bases from V and 0 bases from J, with 8 bases between. The CDR3 runs 15 residues. The CDR3 nucleotides are TGTGCCAGCAGTTTAAGGCTCAACTCCTACAATGAGCAGTTCTTC. Amino acids: CASSLRLNSYNEQFF.

The V and J genes are TRBV28 and TRBJ2-7; 7 bases align to TRBD1. J was trimmed by 5 bases and V by 7 bases; bases with no gene match: 14. The germline V gene has CDR1 MDHEN and CDR2 SYDVKM. The CDR3 sequence is 15 residues long. CDR3 loop: CASTPGTDVRHEQYF. Written as DNA, the CDR3 is TGTGCCAGCACCCCCGGGACAGACGTTCGCCACGAGCAGTACTTC.

In this sample, this clone turned up once. This chain links TRBV5-6 with TRBJ2-7; a weak D match, TRBD2 (6 bases). The CDR3 has 14 residues. V lost 3 bases and J 0 bases, leaving 10 bases between the germline ends. Germline CDR1 SGHDT, CDR2 YYEEEE. The CDR3 DNA sequence: TGTGCCAGCAGCTACGGGGGAAGCTCCTACGAGCAGTACTTC. It encodes CASSYGGSSYEQYF.

This chain links TRBV27 with TRBJ2-7, with 9 nucleotides matching TRBD1. This CDR3 has 14 amino acids. Germline V gene lookup returns CDR1 MNHEY and CDR2 SMNVEV (reference sequence). The trim removed 7 bases at V and 6 bases at J, leaving 10 bases unmatched. CDR3 loop: CASTLQGAGGEQYF. In nucleotides, the CDR3 is TGTGCCAGCACCCTACAGGGGGCTGGAGGCGAGCAGTACTTC.

This sequence joins TRBV4-3 and TRBJ2-7; 7 bases match TRBD2. This CDR3 comprises 16 residues. V was clipped by 0 bases and J by 4 bases; unmatched bases: 9. Germline CDR1 LGHNA, CDR2 YSLEER. CDR3 nucleotide sequence: TGCGCCAGCAGCCAAGATTATAGCGGGTTGGTATACGAGCAGTACTTC. It specifies CASSQDYSGLVYEQYF.

The sample holds one count of this clone. The genes are TRBV5-4 and TRBJ1-2; tentatively, D is TRBD1 (5 bases). Germline lookup yields CDR1 SGHNT and CDR2 YYREEE (reference sequence). The CDR3 has 15 residues. Trimming took 4 bases from V and 4 from J, leaving 17 bases between them. CDR3 nucleotides: TGTGCCAGCAGCCGACCTCCGACAGCCGGCTATGGCTACACCTTC. Its translation: CASSRPPTAGYGYTF.

This chain links TRBV9 with TRBJ2-1; the D gene is possibly TRBD2 (5 bases). Germline CDR1 and CDR2: SGDLS and YYNGEE. CDR3 length equals 12 residues. V lost 4 bases and J 5 bases, leaving 7 bases between the germline ends. In nucleotides, the CDR3 is TGTGCCAGCAGCCCCGGGGACAATGAGCAGTTCTTC. Translation: CASSPGDNEQFF.

V gene TRBV27 combines with J gene TRBJ2-3; D unclear. The CDR3 spans 14 residues. Germline V gene sequence: CDR1 MNHEY, CDR2 SMNVEV (reference sequence). Trimming stripped 3 bases from V and 5 bases from J, with 12 bases between. Written as DNA, the CDR3 is TGTGCCAGCAGTTTTCGTCGGGCCCTAGATACGCAGTATTTT. This gives the protein CASSFRRALDTQYF.

The chain employs TRBV7-2 and TRBJ2-7, with 14 bases fitting TRBD2. The CDR3 covers 16 residues. Germline CDR1 and CDR2: SGHTA and FQGNSA. J lost 4 bases, V lost 5 bases, and 7 bases had no gene match. CDR3 residues: CASSRGLAGGQYEQYF. The DNA for the CDR3 is TGTGCCAGCAGCCGAGGACTAGCGGGAGGTCAATACGAGCAGTACTTC.

The chain has TRBV5-1 and TRBJ1-5, with D perhaps matching TRBD1 (5 bases). CDR1 and CDR2 (germline): SGHRS, YFSETQ. Trimming removed 3 bases at V and 7 bases at J, with 11 bases between. The CDR3 contains 13 residues. CDR3 sequence (DNA): TGCGCCAGCAGCTCGGGATGGGGCCAGCCCCAGCATTTT. Translated: CASSSGWGQPQHF.

The J gene is TRBJ1-3, the V gene TRBV4-1; the match to TRBD1 covers 9 bases. Germline CDR1 reads MGHRA; CDR2 reads YSYEKL. The length of the CDR3 is 18 residues. The J segment lost 5 bases and the V segment lost 5 bases, leaving 16 bases of the junction unmatched. CDR3 region: CASSKSTGTGSTRNTIYF. CDR3 nucleotide sequence: TGCGCCAGCAGCAAATCTACCGGGACAGGGTCTACTAGAAACACCATATATTTT.

The chain couples TRBV27 to TRBJ1-2; TRBD1 matches at 8 bases. The germline CDR1 and CDR2 sequences are MNHEY and SMNVEV (reference sequence). This CDR3 comprises 13 residues. With 8 bases clipped from V and 4 bases from J, the junction kept 6 bases outside the gene matches. The CDR3 coding sequence is TGTGCCAGCCGCAGGGGGCGCGGCTATGGCTACACCTTC. The encoded protein is CASRRGRGYGYTF.

In its sample, this clone was seen a few times. The chain is built from TRBV2 and TRBJ1-4; D is perhaps TRBD1 (5 bases). This CDR3 has 14 amino acids. In germline, CDR1 is SNHLY, CDR2 FYNNEI. V was shortened by 8 bases and J by 3 bases, with 13 bases between the two germline ends. CDR3 sequence (DNA): TGTGCCAGCCATAGGGCGGGGGCTAATGAAAAACTGTTTTTT. This gives the protein CASHRAGANEKLFF.

The genes are TRBV4-3 and TRBJ2-2, with a weak D call TRBD1 (6 bases). This CDR3 comprises 14 residues. Per germline, CDR1 LGHNA and CDR2 YSLEER. Trimming shortened V by 3 bases and J by 7 bases, and 12 bases separated the two germline ends. CDR3 region: CASSQGAPDGELFF. CDR3 coding DNA: TGCGCCAGCAGCCAGGGGGCGCCGGACGGGGAGCTGTTTTTT.

This rearrangement joins TRBV11-3 to TRBJ1-1; D ambiguous. Germline V gene sequence: CDR1 SGHNT, CDR2 YENEEA. The CDR3 spans 13 residues. The V and J ends lost 7 bases and 5 bases respectively, with 14 bases between them. The DNA for the CDR3 is TGTGCCAGCACCCTGGCTCAAGTAACTGAAGCTTTCTTT. Protein: CASTLAQVTEAFF. The full variable domain, in which reference TRBV11-3 and TRBJ1-1 provide the parts outside the CDR3, is EAGVVQSPRYKIIEKKQPVAFWCNPISGHNTLYWYLQNLGQGPELLIRYENEEAVDDSQLPKDRFSAERLKGVDSTLKIQPAELGDSAVYLCASTLAQVTEAFFGQGTRLTVV.

The chain recombines TRBV5-1 with TRBJ2-2; 11 bases are a match to TRBD2. This CDR3 has 15 amino acids. The V gene's germline CDR1 is SGHRS and CDR2 YFSETQ. V dropped 4 bases and J dropped 5; count of bases not matched to a gene: 4. CDR3: CASSPASGGTGELFF. DNA of the CDR3: TGCGCCAGCAGCCCAGCTAGCGGGGGGACCGGGGAGCTGTTTTTT.

V gene TRBV19 combines with J gene TRBJ2-7, with D perhaps matching TRBD1 or TRBD2 (5 bases each). V was cut by 8 bases and J by 3 bases, with 14 bases left in between. Germline CDR1 LNHDA, CDR2 SQIVND (reference sequence). This CDR3 spans 13 amino acids. The CDR3 DNA reads TGTGCCAGTCAGAGGGGACCAAACTACGAGCAGTACTTC. As protein: CASQRGPNYEQYF.

CDR3 DNA: TGTGCCACCAGCAAAGGACAGGGGGCAAGATATGGCTACACCTTC. Its protein product is CATSKGQGARYGYTF. The chain recombines TRBV15 with TRBJ1-2; 11 bases are a match to TRBD1. This CDR3 is 15 amino acids long. Germline V gene sequence: CDR1 LNHNV, CDR2 YYDKDF (reference sequence). V lost 4 bases to trimming and J lost 5 bases; unmatched junction nucleotides: 6. Supplemented by reference TRBV15 and TRBJ1-2, the full variable domain reads DAMVIQNPRYQVTQFGKPVTLSCSQTLNHNVMYWYQQKSSQAPKLLFHYYDKDFNNEADTPDNFQSRRPNTSFCFLDIRSPGLGDTAMYLCATSKGQGARYGYTFGSGTRLTVV.

This clone was seen once. The chain carries TRBV15 and TRBJ1-2; maybe TRBD1 (5 bases). The germline V gene encodes CDR1 LNHNV and CDR2 YYDKDF (reference sequence). The ends were cut back, 0 bases at V and 5 bases at J, with 13 bases in the middle. The CDR3 spans 15 residues. CDR3 DNA sequence: TGTGCCACCAGCAGAGACCTTCAGGGAATATATGGCTACACCTTC. Encoded protein: CATSRDLQGIYGYTF.

The V gene is TRBV27, the J gene TRBJ2-1; D perhaps matches TRBD2 (6 bases). In germline, CDR1 is MNHEY, CDR2 SMNVEV (reference sequence). This CDR3 spans 13 amino acids. The CDR3 nucleotides are TGTGCTGGCGGCACCCCCGGGGGAAGTGAGCAGTTCTTC. It codes for CAGGTPGGSEQFF.

This clone is medium-sized. The V gene is TRBV5-1, the J gene TRBJ2-7; 12 nucleotides match TRBD1. The germline gives CDR1 SGHRS, CDR2 YFSETQ. Trimming removed 3 bases from V and 6 bases from J; junction bases left unmatched: 4. The CDR3 is 14 residues long. CDR3 loop: CASSSGQGALEQYF. The CDR3 nucleotides are TGCGCCAGCAGCTCGGGACAGGGGGCCCTCGAGCAGTACTTC.

The gene calls are TRBV6-5 and TRBJ2-7; maybe TRBD2 (6 bases). The CDR3 sequence is 11 residues long. V lost 6 bases, J lost 6 bases, and 9 bases lay in between. CDR1 and CDR2 (germline): MNHEY, SVGAGI. DNA of the CDR3: TGTGCCAGCAGCCCCGGGAGCGAGCAGTACTTC. Encoded protein: CASSPGSEQYF.